This TCR beta chain was obtained from a study of T cell repertoires and Cas9 in healthy adults. Study context: Multi-effector potency, cytotoxicity and lineage were assessed in SpCas9-reactive CD4 and CD8 T cells.

The data were produced by immunoSEQ multiplex PCR, yet TCRdb's version contains in-frame clones alone and is incomplete. The data show 20,000 to 25,000 clones, 90% seen once. Germline lookup yields CDR1 SNHLY and CDR2 FYNNEI. V was clipped by 2 bases and J by 4 bases, with 15 bases between them. This CDR3 has 15 amino acids. The TCR sequence derives from a human donor in good health. Sample: CD4+ effector T cells (CD127+, CD25-, CD137-, CD154-) from PBMCs; culture status not recorded. This sequence joins TRBV2 and TRBJ2-7; D remains unclear. The CDR3 nucleotides read TGTGCCAGCAGTGAAAGGGCAGCGCTTGGGTACGAGCAGTACTTC. Translated, it gives CASSERAALGYEQYF.